These T cell receptor beta chains were read from a single sample in a study of blood T cells in healthy people across ages. In TCRdb, the 5' RACE reads were re-called with MiXCR into one record per CDR3 protein. The sample has roughly 800,000 distinct CDR3 sequences; about 36% are singletons. Sequenced sample: blood. Every receptor here comes from a man aged 18 to 30 in good health. The CDR3 runs from the conserved cysteine through the conserved F or W. A D gene is named only where the DNA matches it firmly. Size tells how often a clone was seen (once, few, many) or the class of an expanded clone, and some rows leave it out.

TRBJ2-6,TRBV30,-,-,TGTGCCTGGAGTAGAACCCACAGGGCCGGGGCCAACGTCCTGACTTTC,CAWSRTHRAGANVLTF
TRBJ1-1,TRBV11-1,-,-,TGTGCCAGCAGCTTAGCGGTCCGGGGAGAAGCTTTCTTT,CASSLAVRGEAFF
TRBJ1-4,TRBV6-5,-,few,TGTGCCAGCAGTTACTCGAGCCAGGGGCGAGATGGTGAAAAACTGTTTTTT,CASSYSSQGRDGEKLFF
TRBJ2-1,TRBV29-1,-,many,TGCAGCGCTATCCCCGGACTACAGTACAATGAGCAGTTCTTC,CSAIPGLQYNEQFF
TRBJ2-3,TRBV6-1,-,-,TGTGCCGTCCAAACGGGACTCCGCACAGATACGCAGTATTTT,CAVQTGLRTDTQYF
TRBJ2-7,TRBV7-8,TRBD2,few,TGTGCCAGCGGGACTAATTACGAGCAGTACTTC,CASGTNYEQYF
TRBJ1-6,TRBV9,-,-,TGTGCCAGCAGCGTAGGAGGAGGGTCTGGTAATTCACCCCTCCACTTT,CASSVGGGSGNSPLHF
TRBJ2-7,TRBV14,TRBD2,-,TGTGCCAGCAGCCAAACACCGGGACTACCCAATGAGCAGTACTTC,CASSQTPGLPNEQYF
TRBJ1-1,TRBV10-3,-,many,TGTGCCATCAATATCGGGGGCGTGGGGGCTGAAGCTTTCTTT,CAINIGGVGAEAFF
TRBJ2-5,TRBV12-3/TRBV12-4,TRBD1,many,TGTGCCAGCAGTGGGACAGGGACAACGGGAGAGACCCAGTACTTC,CASSGTGTTGETQYF
TRBJ2-1,TRBV10-3,-,-,TGTGCCATCAGTGATGATTGGGGTTCGAGGGGGGTCTATGAGCAGTTCTTC,CAISDDWGSRGVYEQFF
TRBJ2-7,TRBV27,-,-,TGTGTCAGTGGAGGCGGAGGTCGAGAGCAGTACTTC,CVSGGGGREQYF
TRBJ1-6,TRBV7-9,TRBD1,once,TGTGCCAGCAGCGGAGGGACAGCGAGTAATTCACCCCTCCACTTT,CASSGGTASNSPLHF
TRBJ2-1,TRBV6-5,-,few,TGTGCCAGCAGTTCCTCGGGGGGACAGAATAATGAGCAGTTCTTC,CASSSSGGQNNEQFF
TRBJ2-7,TRBV9,-,-,TGTGCCAGCAGCGGTCCCGGGACACCATACGAGCAGTACTTC,CASSGPGTPYEQYF
TRBJ2-2,TRBV4-1,TRBD2,-,TGCGCCAGCAGCCAGCGGACTAGCGGGGGATCGAACACCGGGGAGCTGTTTTTT,CASSQRTSGGSNTGELFF
TRBJ2-7,TRBV12-3/TRBV12-4,-,many,TGTGCCAGCAGTCAGACCAGACACCGCGCTCAGTACTTC,CASSQTRHRAQYF
TRBJ1-6,TRBV15,TRBD1,-,TGTACCACCAGCAGAGGAGGGCAGGGGGCCAGTAATTCACCCCTCCACTTT,CTTSRGGQGASNSPLHF
TRBJ2-5,TRBV3-1,TRBD1,few,TGTGCCAGCAGCCAAGAAGGAAGGACAGGGGAAGAGACCCAGTACTTC,CASSQEGRTGEETQYF
TRBJ2-7,TRBV5-1,TRBD2,-,TGCGCCAGCAGCTTGGAGACTAGCGGGGTCTACAATGAGCAGTACTTC,CASSLETSGVYNEQYF
TRBJ1-5,TRBV15,-,few,TGTGCCACCAGCAGAATGGGTTCTCAGCCCCAGCATTTT,CATSRMGSQPQHF
TRBJ2-1,TRBV13,-,few,TGTGCCAGCACCAAACTCCAGGGCTACAATGAGCAGTTCTTC,CASTKLQGYNEQFF
TRBJ2-1,TRBV5-1,-,few,TGTGCCAGCAGCCTAGGACGCGGGGACTCCTACAATGAGCAGTTCTTC,CASSLGRGDSYNEQFF
TRBJ1-1,TRBV12-3/TRBV12-4,-,-,TGTGCCAGCTGGGGGGTAATAGACACTGAAGCTTTCTTT,CASWGVIDTEAFF
TRBJ2-1,TRBV20-1,-,once,TGCAGTGCTAGAGGCCGCCCCCACAATGAGCAGTTCTTC,CSARGRPHNEQFF
TRBJ1-1,TRBV4-2,-,-,TGTGCCAGCAGCCAAGATCGGGGCCAGGGTAACACTGAAGCTTTCTTT,CASSQDRGQGNTEAFF
TRBJ2-3,TRBV7-3,-,-,TGTGCCAGCAGCGGTGGCGGTTTCACAGATACGCAGTATTTT,CASSGGGFTDTQYF
TRBJ2-7,TRBV2,TRBD2,-,TGTGCCAGCAGTCTAGCGGAGTACGAGCAGTACTTC,CASSLAEYEQYF
TRBJ2-1,TRBV7-2,TRBD1,many,TGTGCCAGCAAGGCAGAGGGGGCGAATTGGGGTAATGAGCAGTTCTTC,CASKAEGANWGNEQFF
TRBJ1-2,TRBV12-3/TRBV12-4,-,few,TGTGCCAGCAGTTTGAGGGCAGTCTATGGCTACACCTTC,CASSLRAVYGYTF
TRBJ2-2,TRBV29-1,TRBD1,few,TGCAGCGCGAGACAGGGGTACAACACCGGGGAGCTGTTTTTT,CSARQGYNTGELFF
TRBJ2-3,TRBV2,-,-,TGTGCCAGCAAGGGGGTAATACGCACAGATACGCAGTATTTT,CASKGVIRTDTQYF
TRBJ1-1,TRBV27,-,few,TGTGCCAGCAGTCCCAACCACTTCAGGGAAACTGAAGCTTTCTTT,CASSPNHFRETEAFF
TRBJ2-2,TRBV20-1,TRBD2,-,TGCAGTGCACCCCTAGCGGGGGGGAACACCGGGGAGCTGTTTTTT,CSAPLAGGNTGELFF
TRBJ1-1,TRBV7-2,-,-,TGTGCCAGCAGCTTCGTCGGAAGGGACACTGAAGCTTTCTTT,CASSFVGRDTEAFF
TRBJ2-7,TRBV10-3,TRBD1,-,TGTGCCATCAACTCGGACAGGAATGAGCAGTACTTC,CAINSDRNEQYF
TRBJ2-5,TRBV5-5,-,-,TGTGCCAGCAGCTTGGAAGGATGGGGGACCCAGTACTTC,CASSLEGWGTQYF
TRBJ2-5,TRBV6-5,-,-,TGTGCCAGCAGTTACGGTCTTGGGCCAGAAGAGACCCAGTACTTC,CASSYGLGPEETQYF
TRBJ1-5,TRBV20-1,-,once,TGCAGTGCTGGGACTAGCAATCAGCCCCAGCATTTT,CSAGTSNQPQHF
TRBJ2-3,TRBV12-5,TRBD1,-,TGTGCTAGTGGTTTGGGGCGTAAAAAACAGGGGTGGGATAGCACAGATACGCAGTATTTT,CASGLGRKKQGWDSTDTQYF
TRBJ2-1,TRBV20-1,-,-,TGCAGTGCGAATGTCCGTGAGCAGTTCTTC,CSANVREQFF
TRBJ2-5,TRBV6-5,-,once,TGTGCCAGCGAGGACAGAAAAGAGACCCAGTACTTC,CASEDRKETQYF
TRBJ2-3,TRBV10-2,-,-,TGCGCCAGCAAGGGGCTCCCTACCACAGATACGCAGTATTTT,CASKGLPTTDTQYF
TRBJ2-5,TRBV5-1,TRBD1,many,TGCGCCAGCAGCTTGGGAGGGACAGACCAAGAGACCCAGTACTTC,CASSLGGTDQETQYF
TRBJ2-7,TRBV5-6,-,-,TGTGCCAGCAGCCGGAGCGTGTGGGAGCAGTACTTC,CASSRSVWEQYF
TRBJ1-1,TRBV12-3/TRBV12-4,-,-,TGTGCCAGCAGTTTAAGCCGTAAGAACACTGAAGCTTTCTTT,CASSLSRKNTEAFF
TRBJ2-7,TRBV14,TRBD1,-,TGTGCCAGCAGCCCGGGACAGGGATTCTCCTACGGGCAGTACTTC,CASSPGQGFSYGQYF
TRBJ1-5,TRBV2,-,-,TGTGCCAGCAGCGCAACGTGGGGGGCCAATCAGCCCCAGCATTTT,CASSATWGANQPQHF
TRBJ2-3,TRBV12-3/TRBV12-4,-,many,TGTGCCAGCAGTTCCGGCCCGGATCGGCAGTATTTT,CASSSGPDRQYF
TRBJ1-1,TRBV13,TRBD1,-,TGTGCCGGCAGCGTACAGGGGGTGAACACTGAAGCTTTCTTT,CAGSVQGVNTEAFF
TRBJ2-2,TRBV7-2,-,few,TGTGCCAGCAGCCCGCGGGGCACTAACACCGGGGAGCTGTTTTTT,CASSPRGTNTGELFF
TRBJ2-7,TRBV4-3,-,-,TGCGCCAACAGCCAAGGGACAGGGTTTCGGGGGGGAACGCTCGGCGAGCAGTACTTC,CANSQGTGFRGGTLGEQYF
TRBJ1-5,TRBV6-6,-,-,TGTGCCAGCAGTTATTCAGGCTCTAGCAATCAGCCCCAGCATTTT,CASSYSGSSNQPQHF
TRBJ2-1,TRBV5-1,-,few,TGCGCCAGCAGCTTGCTGGGAAAAGAAGACAATGAGCAGTTCTTC,CASSLLGKEDNEQFF
TRBJ2-5,TRBV6-6,TRBD2,-,TGTGCCAGCAGTACACCTAGCGGGGGGATTCAGTACTTC,CASSTPSGGIQYF
TRBJ2-4,TRBV7-2,-,-,TGTGCCAGCAGCCAAACCCCGAGCATACAGCAGTACTTC,CASSQTPSIQQYF
TRBJ1-6,TRBV7-2,-,-,TGTGCCAGCAGCTTCTCCGGACAGAGTGTTTCACCCCTCCACTTT,CASSFSGQSVSPLHF
TRBJ1-2,TRBV20-1,-,-,TGCAGTGCCCTTGACCCCGAGGGTACCTATGGCTACACCTTC,CSALDPEGTYGYTF
TRBJ2-1,TRBV12-3/TRBV12-4,TRBD2,few,TGTGCCAGCAGTCCCTTAGCGGGGGTAAATGAGCAGTTCTTC,CASSPLAGVNEQFF
TRBJ1-2,TRBV7-2,TRBD1,few,TGTGCCAGCAGCTTAGCCCCGACAGGGGAAGGCTACACCTTC,CASSLAPTGEGYTF